Listed here are 23 T cell receptor beta chains from one sample, sequenced in a study of control samples from healthy donors and cancer patients. Sequencing was performed with immunoSEQ multiplex PCR; in TCRdb, only in-frame clones are kept and a portion is missing. The table has over 200,000 clones, approximately 80% seen once; the top ten hold 13%. Source material: PBMCs. These receptors originate from a woman aged 55-70 years with lung cancer.

This clone has a single count. V and J are TRBV29-1 and TRBJ2-6; a possible D gene is TRBD1 (6 bases). The V gene's germline CDR1 is SQVTM and CDR2 ANQGSEA. The CDR3 sequence is 16 residues long. V lost 4 bases and J 0 bases, leaving 13 bases between the germline ends. CDR3 sequence: CSVVGRGSSGANVLTF. For the CDR3, the DNA is TGCAGCGTTGTTGGCAGGGGATCCTCTGGGGCCAACGTCCTGACTTTC.

This clone has a handful of counts. V is TRBV19 and J is TRBJ2-1; 12 bases are a match to TRBD2. The CDR3 has 14 amino acids. J gave up 9 bases and V 11 bases, and 11 bases lay outside the gene matches. CDR1 and CDR2 from the germline V gene are LNHDA and SQIVND (reference sequence). The CDR3 region has the DNA TGTGCCTCAGGGGCTAGCGGGAGGGCCGCTGAGCAGTTCTTC. It encodes CASGASGRAAEQFF.

The gene calls are TRBV11-2 and TRBJ2-2; perhaps TRBD1 as D (6 bases). This CDR3 comprises 17 residues. From germline, CDR1 is SGHAT and CDR2 FQNNGV. Trimming took 0 bases from V and 3 from J, leaving 14 bases between them. The CDR3 reads CASSLDRVQGDTGELFF. The CDR3 DNA is TGTGCCAGCAGCTTAGATAGAGTACAGGGCGACACCGGGGAGCTGTTTTTT.

The chain joins TRBV7-8 to TRBJ2-7; 8 bases map to TRBD1. V lost 5 bases to trimming and J lost 6 bases; unmatched junction nucleotides: 12. The CDR3 contains 15 residues. Germline V gives CDR1 SGHVS, CDR2 FQNEAQ. The CDR3 DNA reads as TGTGCCAGCAGCGTAGTAGATACAGGGGGTTCCGAGCAGTACTTC. It encodes CASSVVDTGGSEQYF.

The chain couples TRBV18 to TRBJ1-4; possibly TRBD1 for D (6 bases). Germline-derived CDR1 and CDR2 are KGHSH and LQKENI. V lost 3 bases and J 8 bases, leaving 16 bases between the germline ends. This CDR3 contains 15 residues. The CDR3 DNA sequence: TGTGCCAGCTCACCTAGGGACATAAGGGGAGAAAAACTGTTTTTT. Translating gives CASSPRDIRGEKLFF.

The rearrangement links TRBV5-1 to TRBJ2-5; D is undetermined. The ends were cut back, 0 bases at V and 7 bases at J, with 4 bases in the middle. This CDR3 is built from 11 residues. Germline CDR1 and CDR2: SGHRS and YFSETQ. Here the CDR3 DNA reads TGCGCCAGCAGCTTGGAGGGGACCCAGTACTTC. Protein: CASSLEGTQYF.

The rearrangement links TRBV19 to TRBJ2-2; D is possibly TRBD1 or TRBD2 (5 bases each). This CDR3 contains 15 residues. Germline values: CDR1 LNHDA, CDR2 SQIVND (reference sequence). The germline V and J ends were trimmed by 5 bases and 1 base, with 11 bases remaining between them. Here the CDR3 DNA reads TGTGCCAGTAGTGGGGGACGGGAGAACACCGGGGAGCTGTTTTTT. Amino acids: CASSGGRENTGELFF.

This rearrangement joins TRBV13 to TRBJ2-7, with 14 nucleotides matching TRBD2. From germline, CDR1 is PRHDT and CDR2 FYEKMQ (reference sequence). V shed 0 bases, J shed 7 bases, and the junction held 8 bases outside the gene matches. The CDR3 spans 17 residues. The DNA of the CDR3 is TGTGCCAGCAGCTTAGGCCTAGGGACTAGCGGGAGAGGTGAGCAGTACTTC. Amino acid sequence: CASSLGLGTSGRGEQYF. The entire variable domain, with the rest obtained from reference TRBV13 and TRBJ2-7, is as follows: AAGVIQSPRHLIKEKRETATLKCYPIPRHDTVYWYQQGPGQDPQFLISFYEKMQSDKGSIPDRFSAQQFSDYHSELNMSSLELGDSALYFCASSLGLGTSGRGEQYFGPGTRLTVT.

The CDR3 protein is CASSRDRDNEKLFF. The CDR3 DNA follows: TGTGCCAGTAGTAGAGACAGGGATAATGAAAAACTGTTTTTT. J is TRBJ1-4 and V is TRBV19; 7 nucleotides agree with TRBD1. The ends lost 4 bases at V and 4 bases at J; junction bases unmatched: 3. Germline V CDR1 and CDR2: LNHDA, SQIVND (reference sequence). The CDR3 totals 14 residues. The variable domain in full, completed from reference TRBV19 and TRBJ1-4, reads DGGITQSPKYLFRKEGQNVTLSCEQNLNHDAMYWYRQDPGQGLRLIYYSQIVNDFQKGDIAEGYSVSREKKESFPLTVTSAQKNPTAFYLCASSRDRDNEKLFFGSGTQLSVL.

The V gene is TRBV6-5, the J gene TRBJ2-5; no clear D gene. The CDR3 consists of 14 residues. Deletions cut 6 bases from V and 5 bases from J, with 16 bases between. The germline CDR1 and CDR2 sequences are MNHEY and SVGAGI. In nucleotides, the CDR3 is TGTGCCAGCAGAAGAAGGGCCCAAGGGGAGACCCAGTACTTC. Its protein product is CASRRRAQGETQYF.

This sequence joins TRBV27 and TRBJ2-1; no reliable D call. CDR1 is MNHEY and CDR2 is SMNVEV in the germline V gene (reference sequence). The CDR3 sequence is 13 residues long. Between the trimmed V and J ends, which lost 2 bases and 6 bases, there was a span of 8 bases. The CDR3 loop reads CASSLRHRNEQFF. CDR3 nucleotides: TGTGCCAGCAGTTTAAGGCATCGCAATGAGCAGTTCTTC.

V usage is TRBV6-5 and J usage is TRBJ1-1; unclear D gene. V was clipped by 0 bases and J by 5 bases, with 7 bases between them. CDR1 and CDR2 (germline): MNHEY, SVGAGI. CDR3 length: 13 residues. CDR3 nucleotide sequence: TGTGCCAGCAGTTACTCCCACCGTACTGAAGCTTTCTTT. Its protein is CASSYSHRTEAFF.

The CDR3 region is CASSSSSGYEQYF. The CDR3 DNA reads TGTGCCAGCAGCTCCTCATCAGGGTACGAGCAGTACTTC. This chain joins TRBV7-2 and TRBJ2-7, with D maybe TRBD1 (5 bases). V gave up 4 bases and J gave up 4 bases, with 11 bases separating them. There are 13 residues in the CDR3. From germline, CDR1 is SGHTA and CDR2 FQGNSA.

The chain couples TRBV2 to TRBJ2-7; the D is unclear. Trimming took off 6 bases at V and 1 base at J, with 7 bases between the two ends. The CDR3 covers 12 residues. Germline V lookup: CDR1 SNHLY, CDR2 FYNNEI. The CDR3 protein is CASRQESYEQYF. The CDR3 DNA sequence: TGTGCCAGCAGGCAGGAGTCCTACGAGCAGTACTTC.

The chain couples TRBV5-1 to TRBJ1-4; D remains unclear. This CDR3 has 15 residues. Germline V gene lookup returns CDR1 SGHRS and CDR2 YFSETQ. The germline V and J ends were trimmed by 4 bases and 6 bases, with 16 bases remaining between them. The CDR3 region is CASSGEGRVDEKLFF. In nucleotides, the CDR3 is TGCGCCAGCAGCGGAGAAGGGAGGGTGGATGAAAAACTGTTTTTT.

This clone appeared once. V gene TRBV3-1 (or the pseudogene TRBV3-2) combines with J gene TRBJ1-4; TRBD1 agrees at 11 bases. Germline V lookup: CDR1 LGHDT, CDR2 YNNKEL (reference sequence). The CDR3 contains 16 residues. V lost 2 bases, J lost 8 bases, and 7 bases stayed unmatched. CDR3 residues: CASSQPLGQGEEKLFF. Here the CDR3 DNA reads TGTGCCAGCAGCCAACCCTTGGGACAGGGGGAAGAAAAACTGTTTTTT.

The V and J genes are TRBV30 and TRBJ2-2; D unclear. V was clipped by 3 bases and J by 1 base, with 3 bases between them. Per germline, CDR1 GTSNPN and CDR2 SVGIG (reference sequence). The CDR3 has 12 amino acids. CDR3 nucleotides: TGTGCCTGGAGCAGGAACACCGGGGAGCTGTTTTTT. Its translation: CAWSRNTGELFF.

V and J are TRBV6-5 and TRBJ1-1, with D perhaps TRBD1 (5 bases). The V end lost 5 bases, the J end lost 5 bases, and 6 bases lay between the germline ends. The CDR3 runs 11 residues. The germline gives CDR1 MNHEY, CDR2 SVGAGI. The CDR3 reads CASSRGTEAFF. The CDR3 nucleotides are TGTGCCAGCAGTAGGGGTACTGAAGCTTTCTTT.

The chain recombines TRBV10-1 with TRBJ1-1; D ambiguous. The CDR3 spans 15 residues. V was shortened by 0 bases and J by 4 bases, with 12 bases between the two germline ends. Germline V gene lookup returns CDR1 WNHNN and CDR2 SYGVQD (reference sequence). CDR3 in amino acids: CASSESTIVGTEAFF. The DNA for the CDR3 is TGCGCCAGCAGTGAGTCCACGATCGTGGGCACTGAAGCTTTCTTT.

The chain employs TRBV18 and TRBJ1-2; D remains unclear. The CDR3 is 14 amino acids. The V gene's germline CDR1 is KGHSH and CDR2 LQKENI. Deletions cut 6 bases from V and 6 bases from J, with 17 bases between. For the CDR3, the DNA is TGTGCCAGCTCCTCGTTTGGGCCTATGGATGGCTACACCTTC. Protein sequence: CASSSFGPMDGYTF.

This chain connects TRBV12-5 to TRBJ2-1, with D possibly matching TRBD2 (5 bases). Between the trimmed V and J ends, which lost 1 base and 5 bases, there was a span of 9 bases. The CDR3 contains 14 residues. Germline assignment: CDR1 LGHNT and CDR2 FRNRAP. The CDR3, as DNA: TGTGCTAGTGGTTTGGACCTGCGGGACAATGAGCAGTTCTTC. Translated: CASGLDLRDNEQFF.

The chain combines TRBV4-1 with TRBJ2-6, with D possibly TRBD2 on 5 matching bases. Trimming left V 4 bases short and J 0 bases short, with 10 bases between. This CDR3 is built from 16 residues. CDR1 and CDR2 from the germline V gene are MGHRA and YSYEKL. CDR3 nucleotides: TGCGCCAGCAGCCCGGGGAGCCCCTCTGGGGCCAACGTCCTGACTTTC. This encodes CASSPGSPSGANVLTF.

This chain uses TRBV7-9 with TRBJ1-4, with TRBD1 matching 11 bases. The ends lost 5 bases at V and 8 bases at J; junction bases unmatched: 7. CDR1 is SEHNR and CDR2 is FQNEAQ in the germline V gene (reference sequence). This CDR3 is built from 15 residues. The CDR3 protein is CASSRTGGMEEKLFF. DNA for the CDR3: TGTGCCAGCAGCCGGACAGGGGGCATGGAAGAAAAACTGTTTTTT.